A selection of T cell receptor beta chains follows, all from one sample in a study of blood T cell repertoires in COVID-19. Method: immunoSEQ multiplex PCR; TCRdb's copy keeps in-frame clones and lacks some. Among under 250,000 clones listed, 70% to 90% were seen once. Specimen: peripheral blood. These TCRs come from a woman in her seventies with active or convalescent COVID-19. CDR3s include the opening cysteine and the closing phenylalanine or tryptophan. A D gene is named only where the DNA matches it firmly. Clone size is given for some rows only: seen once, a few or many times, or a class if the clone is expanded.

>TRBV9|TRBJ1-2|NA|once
TGTGCCAGCAGCGGGGACATGGCAGCTGGCTACACCTTC
CASSGDMAAGYTF
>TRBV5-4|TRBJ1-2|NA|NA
TGTGCCAGCAGCCCAGGCAGGGAGGTCTATGGCTACACCTTC
CASSPGREVYGYTF
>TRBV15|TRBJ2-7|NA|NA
TGTGCCACCAGCAGATCGCGGTTTTTGGGAGCCTACGAGCAGTACTTC
CATSRSRFLGAYEQYF
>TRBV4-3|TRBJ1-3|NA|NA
TGCGCCAGCAGCCTACAGGCAGACCTCTCTGGAAACACCATATATTTT
CASSLQADLSGNTIYF
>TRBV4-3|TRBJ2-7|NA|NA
TGCGCCAGCAGCCAAGGGGGGCCCAGGGAGCAGTACTTC
CASSQGGPREQYF
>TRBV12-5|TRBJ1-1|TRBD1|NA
TGTGCTAGTGGTTTGGGGACAGGGTCGGGGACTGAAGCTTTCTTT
CASGLGTGSGTEAFF
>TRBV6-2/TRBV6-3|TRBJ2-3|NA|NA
TGTGCCAGCATCCCGGGGACGGGGGGCCCCACAGATACGCAGTATTTT
CASIPGTGGPTDTQYF
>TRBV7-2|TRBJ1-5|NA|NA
TGTGCCAGCAGCCCCGGACAGCTTAGCAATCAGCCCCAGCATTTT
CASSPGQLSNQPQHF
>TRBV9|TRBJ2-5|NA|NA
TGTGCCAGCAGCGGAACAGGGTCCAATCAGTACTTC
CASSGTGSNQYF
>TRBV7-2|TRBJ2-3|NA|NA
TGTGCCAGCAGCTTTGTTGGGGCAGCTAATACGCAGTATTTT
CASSFVGAANTQYF
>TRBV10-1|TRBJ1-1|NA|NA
TGCGCCAGCAGTCCCACCGTCGACAAGAACACTGAAGCTTTCTTT
CASSPTVDKNTEAFF
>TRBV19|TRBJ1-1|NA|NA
TGTGCCAGTAGTGTACGGGGGGCGAACACTGAAGCTTTCTTT
CASSVRGANTEAFF
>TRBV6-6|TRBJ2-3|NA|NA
TGTGCCAGCAGTTACACGGGAGATACGCAGTATTTT
CASSYTGDTQYF
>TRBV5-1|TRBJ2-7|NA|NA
TGCGCCAGCAGCTTGGGGGACTCTTTATCCTACGAGCAGTACTTC
CASSLGDSLSYEQYF
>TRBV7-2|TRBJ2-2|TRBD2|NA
TGTGCCAGCAGCCTCCTGCTTAGCGGGGGGCGATCAGACACCGGGGAGCTGTTTTTT
CASSLLLSGGRSDTGELFF
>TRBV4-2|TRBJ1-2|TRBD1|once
TGTGCCACCGCAGGCCAGGGGGAGGATTACTATGGCTACACCTTC
CATAGQGEDYYGYTF
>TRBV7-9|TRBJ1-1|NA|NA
TGTGCCAGCCCTCAAGGACAGACTGAAGCTTTCTTT
CASPQGQTEAFF
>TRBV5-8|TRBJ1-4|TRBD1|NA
TGTGCCAGCAGCTTGGGACTCACCACGGGACAGTTAGAAAAACTGTTTTTT
CASSLGLTTGQLEKLFF
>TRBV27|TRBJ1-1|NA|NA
TGTGCCAGCAGTTCATCCACTCAGGGAAACACTGAAGCTTTCTTT
CASSSSTQGNTEAFF
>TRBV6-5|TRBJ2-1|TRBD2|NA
TGTGCCAGCAGTTACTCGGGGCGGGGGGGAGATGAGCAGTTCTTC
CASSYSGRGGDEQFF
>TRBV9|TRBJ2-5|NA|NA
TGTGCCAGCAGCGTAGCTGGGGGCAGGGTGGGGGAGACCCAGTACTTC
CASSVAGGRVGETQYF
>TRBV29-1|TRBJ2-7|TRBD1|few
TGCAGCTTTTATGGGACAGACTACGAGCAGTACTTC
CSFYGTDYEQYF
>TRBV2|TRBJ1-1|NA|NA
TGTGCCAGCAGTGTTGGGGGCGCGGACACTGAAGCTTTCTTT
CASSVGGADTEAFF
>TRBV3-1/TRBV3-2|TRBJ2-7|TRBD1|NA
TGTGCCAGTAGCCAAGGGGACAGAGCCTACGAGCAGTACTTC
CASSQGDRAYEQYF
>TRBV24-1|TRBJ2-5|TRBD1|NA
TGTGCCACCAGTGCTTTTGTGGGGACAGGGTTTCGTGAGACCCAGTACTTC
CATSAFVGTGFRETQYF
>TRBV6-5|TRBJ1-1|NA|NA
TGTGCCAGCAGACAGGTTTTGGGGAACACTGAAGCTTTCTTT
CASRQVLGNTEAFF
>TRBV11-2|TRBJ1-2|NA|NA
TGTGCCAGCAGCCTGAACTATGGCTACACCTTC
CASSLNYGYTF
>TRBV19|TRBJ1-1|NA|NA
TGTGCCAGTAGTATCGGGGGTATTGAAGCTTTCTTT
CASSIGGIEAFF
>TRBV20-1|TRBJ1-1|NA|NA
TGCAGTGCCCGCGAAAACACTGAAGCTTTCTTT
CSARENTEAFF
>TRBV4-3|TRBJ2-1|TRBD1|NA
TGCGCCAGCAGCCACGGACAGGGAAGGGTCTACGACAATGAGCAGTTCTTC
CASSHGQGRVYDNEQFF
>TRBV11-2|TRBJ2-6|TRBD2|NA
TGTGCCAGCAGTCTAACGACTAGCGGGGTTCGATCTGGGGCCAACGTCCTGACTTTC
CASSLTTSGVRSGANVLTF
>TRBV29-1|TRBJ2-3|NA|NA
TGCAGCAGCCCCGGGACACTTAGCACAGATACGCAGTATTTT
CSSPGTLSTDTQYF
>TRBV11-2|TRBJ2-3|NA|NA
TGTGCCAGCAGCTTAGACAGGGGCACAGATACGCAGTATTTT
CASSLDRGTDTQYF
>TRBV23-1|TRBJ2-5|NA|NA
TGCGCCAGCAGTCAAAGTCCGGGGGAGACCCAGTACTTC
CASSQSPGETQYF
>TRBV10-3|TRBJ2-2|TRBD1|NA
TGTGCCATCAGTGAGAACAGGGGGAACGCGAACACCGGGGAGCTGTTTTTT
CAISENRGNANTGELFF
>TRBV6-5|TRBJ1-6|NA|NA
TGTGCCAGCAGAAGCTACGGGACAACCAATTCACCCCTCCACTTT
CASRSYGTTNSPLHF
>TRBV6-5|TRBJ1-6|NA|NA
TGTGCCAGCCGATCCTCTTCTTTCGGAGTCGGCACCCTCCACTTT
CASRSSSFGVGTLHF
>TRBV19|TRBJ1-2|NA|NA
TGTGCCAGTAGTATCAGGGAAGGAGGCTACACCTTC
CASSIREGGYTF
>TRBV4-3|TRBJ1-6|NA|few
TGCGCCAGCAGCCAAGGGTACAGGGATTTATATTCACCCCTCCACTTT
CASSQGYRDLYSPLHF
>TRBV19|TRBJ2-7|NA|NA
TGTGCCAGTAGTTCGCTAGTAGGACAGACTTACTCCTACGAGCAGTACTTC
CASSSLVGQTYSYEQYF
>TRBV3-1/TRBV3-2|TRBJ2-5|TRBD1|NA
TGTGCCAGCAGCCGCCGGGACAGGGGGCCGGTAGGTCAAGAGACCCAGTACTTC
CASSRRDRGPVGQETQYF
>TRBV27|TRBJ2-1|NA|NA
TGTGCCAGCAGTTCCCGGTCCGGTCGCTCCTACAATGAGCAGTTCTTC
CASSSRSGRSYNEQFF
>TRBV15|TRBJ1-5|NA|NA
TGTGCCACCAGCAGAAGAGGCAATCAGCCCCAGCATTTT
CATSRRGNQPQHF
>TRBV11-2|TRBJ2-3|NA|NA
TGTGCCAGCAGCTTAGCCAGGGCCACAGATACGCAGTATTTT
CASSLARATDTQYF
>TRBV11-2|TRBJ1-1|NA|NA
TGTGCCAGCAGCTTAGCGGGGGGCACTGAAGCTTTCTTT
CASSLAGGTEAFF
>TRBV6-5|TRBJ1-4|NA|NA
TGTGCCAGCACCCAGCGGGGAGGGAGGGAAAAACTGTTTTTT
CASTQRGGREKLFF
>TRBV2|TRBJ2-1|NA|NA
TGTGCCAGCAGTGAAGGCGGGGTACCCTACAATGAGCAGTTCTTC
CASSEGGVPYNEQFF